Listed below are T cell receptor beta chains from one sample, sequenced in a study of tumor and adjacent non-tumor tissue in lung cancer. MiXCR, run by TCRdb on the multiplex PCR reads, gives a single entry per CDR3 protein. Among tens of thousands of distinct CDR3 sequences listed, roughly 75% were seen once. The sequencing sample was made of distant non-tumor lung tissue. The receptors here all came from a woman aged 45 to 65 with non-small cell lung cancer. Each CDR3 is given with its conserved first and last residue. The D gene is left open where the match is weak. Some rows mark clone size as missing; the rest say once, few, many or name a class of expanded clone.

d_call	clone_size	v_call	j_call	cdr3_nt	cdr3_aa
NA	once	TRBV5-4	TRBJ2-2	TGTGCCAGCAGCATGGGGATCGAGGGTAGGGGGGAGCTGTTTTTT	CASSMGIEGRGELFF
TRBD2	NA	TRBV29-1	TRBJ2-1	TGCAGCGTTAGCGGGACTAGCGGGATGAATAAGCATTTCTTC	CSVSGTSGMNKHFF
TRBD1	NA	TRBV20-1	TRBJ2-5	TGCAATGCTAGAGTTGGACAGGCATTAGAGACCCAGTACTTC	CNARVGQALETQYF
TRBD2	NA	TRBV12-3/TRBV12-4	TRBJ2-7	TGTACCAGCAGTACCACTAGCGGGAAACTTGGGCAGTACTTC	CTSSTTSGKLGQYF
NA	NA	TRBV4-1	TRBJ2-5	TGCGCCAGCAGTCTAGGTGGCAGGGGGGGGGAAAGAGAGACCCAGTACTTC	CASSLGGRGGERETQYF
NA	NA	TRBV4-3	TRBJ1-6	TGTGTCAGCAGCCAAGAGTCCGGTTCACCCATCCACTTT	CVSSQESGSPIHF
NA	NA	TRBV24-1	TRBJ2-3	TGTGCCACCAGTACCCCGGCGGGGGCCGATACGCAGTATTTT	CATSTPAGADTQYF
NA	NA	TRBV6-2/TRBV6-3	TRBJ2-2	TGTGCCAGCAGTTACTCCTCCCAGGGACCAGTTAGCACCGGGGAGATGTTTTTT	CASSYSSQGPVSTGEMFF
NA	NA	TRBV11-2	TRBJ2-3	TGTGCCAACAGCTTAGATCCAAGGGAGTCAACGCAGTATTTT	CANSLDPRESTQYF
NA	NA	TRBV29-1	TRBJ2-3	TGCAGCGTTGAAGTGGGAGATACGCGGTATTTT	CSVEVGDTRYF
NA	NA	TRBV5-4	TRBJ2-1	TGTGCCACCAGCACTGGCATCGGGTCGTACAATGAGCAATTCTTC	CATSTGIGSYNEQFF
NA	NA	TRBV11-2	TRBJ2-6	TGTGCCAGTAGCTTAACGGACAGTCTGTACTCTGGGGCCAACTTCCTGACTTTC	CASSLTDSLYSGANFLTF
NA	NA	TRBV29-1	TRBJ2-5	TGCAGCGTTGCGCTCGATAGCAGGAGGGTTGTGGAGACCCAGTACTTC	CSVALDSRRVVETQYF
NA	NA	TRBV11-1	TRBJ2-5	TGTGCCAGCAGCATATATTCCATGGGAAAGCAAGAGACCCAGTACTTC	CASSIYSMGKQETQYF
TRBD1	NA	TRBV11-2	TRBJ2-5	TGTGCCAGCAGCTTATTGGACAGGGGAGAGACCCAGTACTTC	CASSLLDRGETQYF
NA	NA	TRBV20-1	TRBJ2-5	TGCAATGTTAGAACAGGAGCTGGAGAGACCCAGTACTTT	CNVRTGAGETQYF
TRBD1	many	TRBV20-1	TRBJ2-3	TGCAGTGCTAGCGAGACAGGGAGTTTTGCAGATACGCAGTATTTT	CSASETGSFADTQYF
NA	many	TRBV6-1	TRBJ2-1	TGTGCCAGCAGTGGGGGTCGCAGTGCCTACAATGAGCAGTTCTTC	CASSGGRSAYNEQFF
TRBD2	once	TRBV5-6	TRBJ2-1	TGTGCCAGCAGCCTCCCATGGGGGGGGTATGAGTATTTCTTC	CASSLPWGGYEYFF
NA	NA	TRBV11-2	TRBJ2-1	TGTGTGAGCAATTTTAGGGCCCACAATGAGCAGTTCTTC	CVSNFRAHNEQFF
TRBD1	NA	TRBV29-1	TRBJ2-1	TGCAGTGTTGAAGGGGGCACAGGGGGCTTGGATGTGCAGTTCTTC	CSVEGGTGGLDVQFF
NA	many	TRBV6-2/TRBV6-3	TRBJ2-2	TGTGCCACCTCCTTTTGGGCCCACAACACCGGGGAGCTGTTTTTT	CATSFWAHNTGELFF
NA	many	TRBV12-3/TRBV12-4	TRBJ1-1	TGTGCCAGCAGTTTAGGCGGATCTAACACTGAAGCTTTCTTT	CASSLGGSNTEAFF
NA	NA	TRBV7-9	TRBJ2-1	TGTGCCAGCAGCTTAGAGGGGGGGGCCTACAATGAGCAGTTCTTC	CASSLEGGAYNEQFF
NA	few	TRBV30	TRBJ1-2	TGTGCCTGGAGGACCAGGAACTATGGCTACACCTTC	CAWRTRNYGYTF
NA	NA	TRBV12-3/TRBV12-4	TRBJ1-5	TGTGCCGGTAGCCTTGATGGGGTAGATCAGCCCCACCATTTT	CAGSLDGVDQPHHF
TRBD1	NA	TRBV28	TRBJ2-4	TGTGCCAGCAGTTTAGGCGGGACAGGGTCGGCCAAAAACATTCAGTACTTC	CASSLGGTGSAKNIQYF
NA	NA	TRBV20-1	TRBJ2-1	TGCTGTGCAACGGAGGATAGCTACTACAATGAGCAGTTCTTC	CCATEDSYYNEQFF
NA	NA	TRBV20-1	TRBJ2-1	TGCAGTGCTGAGGGAGGGGGCTGGATGATGTCCAATGAGCAGTTCTTC	CSAEGGGWMMSNEQFF
NA	many	TRBV29-1	TRBJ2-7	TGCAGCGTTGAGGTTGCGGCCGAGCAGTACTTC	CSVEVAAEQYF
NA	NA	TRBV11-1	TRBJ2-2	TGTGCCAGTAGCCTACAGGGAAGACAGAACACCGGGGAGCTTTTTTTT	CASSLQGRQNTGELFF
NA	NA	TRBV6-1	TRBJ2-1	TGTGCCAACAGTTTAGTAGGGAGTGTTCATGAGCAGTTCTTC	CANSLVGSVHEQFF
TRBD2	NA	TRBV7-9	TRBJ2-5	TGTGCTAACAGCACGACTAGCGGGAGGGCCGCCGCGGAGACCCAGTACTTC	CANSTTSGRAAAETQYF
NA	NA	TRBV11-2	TRBJ2-5	TGTGCCGGCAGCTTTGGACTGTACCAAGAGACCCAGGACTTC	CAGSFGLYQETQDF
NA	NA	TRBV20-1	TRBJ1-1	TGCAGGGCTAGAGCAGGGAACGTGAACATTGAAGCTTTCTTT	CRARAGNVNIEAFF
TRBD2	NA	TRBV5-1	TRBJ2-7	TGCGCCAGCAGGTTAGAGAGCGGGATCGGCTACGAGCAATACTTC	CASRLESGIGYEQYF
NA	NA	TRBV7-8	TRBJ1-2	TGTGCCAGCAGCTCCCGCGCTGGGAGGGGCTACACCTTC	CASSSRAGRGYTF
NA	many	TRBV6-2/TRBV6-3	TRBJ1-4	TGTGCCAGCAAGTCTGCGCCGGGGAGCGAAAAACTGTTTTTT	CASKSAPGSEKLFF
NA	NA	TRBV5-1	TRBJ2-3	TGCGCCAGCAGCTTGGCCCCCGGGGCCACAGATACGCAGTATTTT	CASSLAPGATDTQYF
TRBD2	NA	TRBV20-1	TRBJ2-1	TGCAGTGCCCCAGGATCGGTGGGACTAGCGGGAGCTAATGAGCAATTCTTC	CSAPGSVGLAGANEQFF
NA	many	TRBV6-5	TRBJ1-1	TGTGCCAGCAGTTATCTGGGGGGGCTGGCTGAAGCTTTCTTT	CASSYLGGLAEAFF
TRBD2	large	TRBV6-1	TRBJ2-3	TGTGCCAGCAGTGACCGTGGTAGCGGGAGTTCTGCAGATACGCAGTATTTT	CASSDRGSGSSADTQYF
TRBD1	NA	TRBV29-1	TRBJ1-5	TGCAGCGTTGAATGGTTCAGGCTCGCGACAGGGGATCAGCCCCAGCATTTT	CSVEWFRLATGDQPQHF
NA	NA	TRBV12-3/TRBV12-4	TRBJ2-5	TGTGCCGGCAGTGGGGATACCAAGCAAGGGACCCAGTACTTC	CAGSGDTKQGTQYF
NA	many	TRBV6-5	TRBJ1-2	TGTGCCAGCAGTCGATCGGGGGGCTATGGCTACACCTTC	CASSRSGGYGYTF
TRBD2	NA	TRBV11-2	TRBJ2-1	TGTGCCAGCAGTCTAATGACCGGGACTAGCACACCAGAGCAGTTCTTC	CASSLMTGTSTPEQFF
NA	few	TRBV11-1	TRBJ2-3	TGTGCCAGTAGCATAGCTACGGAGGCTGATACGCAGTATTTT	CASSIATEADTQYF
NA	NA	TRBV20-1	TRBJ2-3	TGCAGTGCCGAACCGTCTGGCGGAACCTCTAGCACAGATACGCAGTATTTT	CSAEPSGGTSSTDTQYF
NA	NA	TRBV28	TRBJ1-1	TGTGCCAGCTACTTAAAGATGAACATTGAAGCTTTCTTT	CASYLKMNIEAFF